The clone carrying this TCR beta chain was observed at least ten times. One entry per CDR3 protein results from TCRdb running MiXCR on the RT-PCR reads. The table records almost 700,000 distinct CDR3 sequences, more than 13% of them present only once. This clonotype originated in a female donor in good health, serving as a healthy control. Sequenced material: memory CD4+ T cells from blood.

The CDR3 coding sequence is TGCAGCGTTCAAGGAGGGCAGGGGGCGAGCACTGAAGCTTTCTTT. Its protein product is CSVQGGQGASTEAFF. The J gene is TRBJ1-1, the V gene TRBV29-1; TRBD1 matches 8 bases. CDR1 is SQVTM, CDR2 ANQGSEA, per germline. V lost 5 bases, J lost 4 bases, and 12 bases stayed unmatched. The CDR3 spans 15 residues.